This T cell receptor beta chain is drawn from a study of human T cells and chemical hapten exposure. Study summary: Patch tests put 0.01% DPC on the upper back, read at 6 days.

The table lists this clonotype with a few counts. TCRdb recomputed calls from the RACE reads with MiXCR, one row per CDR3 protein. The sample lists about 54,000 distinct CDR3 sequences, 9.5% to 10% occurring once. V trimming: 4 bases; J trimming: 3 bases; junction bases outside the gene matches: 8. Germline lookup yields CDR1 SGHKS and CDR2 YYEKEE (reference sequence). The CDR3 sequence is 15 residues long. Time point described: patch test 2, 6 weeks after DPC sensitization. Sample treatment: therapeutic diphenylcyclopropenone sensitization with weekly scalp DPC. The material was whole blood, obtained in connection with sensitization to the hapten diphenylcyclopropenone (DPC). The chain has TRBV5-5 and TRBJ1-1; 8 bases are shared with TRBD1. The origin of this receptor is a woman aged 50 to 60 with alopecia areata. Some clones in this sample may be carry-over from other donors' samples. CDR3 region: CASSADRAPYTEAFF. CDR3 in DNA: TGTGCCAGCAGCGCGGACAGGGCCCCATACACTGAAGCTTTCTTT.